Listed here are 18 T cell receptor beta chains from one sample, sequenced in a study of T cell responses to AZD1222 COVID-19 vaccine. Assay: immunoSEQ multiplex PCR; the TCRdb copy retains only in-frame clones and omits some. The table includes roughly 150,000 clones, about 87% detected once. Sequencing used peripheral blood, obtained on day 0 of AZD1222 vaccination. These receptors all come from an adult in good health.

V and J are TRBV5-1 and TRBJ2-7; 7 positions match TRBD2. The CDR3 consists of 17 residues. Germline CDR1 reads SGHRS; CDR2 reads YFSETQ. V was pared by 3 bases and J by 2 bases, with 14 bases of the junction left unmatched. DNA of the CDR3: TGCGCCAGCAGCTGGGACGGGGGACTACGACCCACCTACGAGCAGTACTTC. Translating it yields CASSWDGGLRPTYEQYF.

This chain joins TRBV6-5 and TRBJ2-2; D remains unclear. The CDR3 is made up of 13 amino acids. Germline V lookup: CDR1 MNHEY, CDR2 SVGAGI. V was clipped by 5 bases and J by 7 bases, with 11 bases between them. As DNA, the CDR3 is TGTGCCAGCAGTCCCGGTGATGGCGGGGAGCTGTTTTTT. Translating gives CASSPGDGGELFF.

This chain joins TRBV29-1 and TRBJ2-3; perhaps TRBD2 as D (6 bases). Trimming pared 4 bases from V and 8 bases from J, leaving 19 bases between. The CDR3 totals 14 residues. Germline V gene sequence: CDR1 SQVTM, CDR2 ANQGSEA. CDR3 bases: TGCAGCGTTGTAACTAGTGGGGAGGTTGGTACGCAGTATTTT. Translation gives CSVVTSGEVGTQYF.

The V and J genes are TRBV19 and TRBJ1-2; D uncertain. The CDR3 sequence is 15 residues long. V shed 2 bases and J shed 5 bases, with 15 bases lying between them. Looked up from germline, CDR1 is LNHDA and CDR2 is SQIVND (reference sequence). CDR3 residues: CASSILNQDLYGYTF. The CDR3 nucleotides are TGTGCCAGTAGTATACTTAATCAGGACCTTTATGGCTACACCTTC.

The DNA of the CDR3 is TGCGCCAGCAGCCAACGAAGGGGAGGGGGTACGCAGTATTTT. As protein: CASSQRRGGGTQYF. V is TRBV4-3 and J is TRBJ2-3; TRBD2 is a possible D gene (7 bases). V was trimmed by 2 bases and J by 8 bases, leaving 14 bases between them. Germline-derived CDR1 and CDR2 are LGHNA and YSLEER. The CDR3 runs 14 residues.

The chain combines TRBV30 with TRBJ2-1, with TRBD1 identical over 9 bases. The ends lost 4 bases at V and 9 bases at J; junction bases unmatched: 10. The length of the CDR3 is 14 residues. From germline, CDR1 is GTSNPN and CDR2 SVGIG (reference sequence). The CDR3 reads CAWNPNRGQGEQFF. CDR3 DNA: TGTGCCTGGAATCCGAACAGGGGGCAAGGTGAGCAGTTCTTC. The full variable domain, completed using reference TRBV30 and TRBJ2-1, is SQTIHQWPATLVQPVGSPLSLECTVEGTSNPNLYWYRQAAGRGLQLLFYSVGIGQISSEVPQNLSASRPQDRQFILSSKKLLLSDSGFYLCAWNPNRGQGEQFFGPGTRLTVL.

The rearrangement links TRBV5-6 to TRBJ1-4, with TRBD1 as a possible D gene (5 bases). CDR1 is SGHDT, CDR2 YYEEEE, per germline. The CDR3 consists of 13 residues. V shed 4 bases and J shed 7 bases, with 11 bases lying between them. CDR3 bases: TGTGCCAGCAGCCCGGGACTTAGTGAAAAACTGTTTTTT. Translated: CASSPGLSEKLFF.

The J gene is TRBJ2-1, the V gene TRBV9; possibly TRBD1 or TRBD2 for D (6 bases each). The germline gives CDR1 SGDLS, CDR2 YYNGEE. This CDR3 spans 13 amino acids. Trimming took 6 bases from V and 9 from J, leaving 16 bases between them. The CDR3: CASTREGGPEQFF. The CDR3, as DNA: TGTGCCAGCACCAGAGAGGGGGGACCTGAGCAGTTCTTC.

J is TRBJ1-1 and V is TRBV5-5; 10 bases map to TRBD1. The CDR3 length is 15 residues. The J segment lost 4 bases and the V segment lost 2 bases, leaving 5 bases of the junction unmatched. CDR1 and CDR2 (germline): SGHKS, YYEKEE (reference sequence). In nucleotides, the CDR3 is TGTGCCAGCAGCTTTTCTTGGACAGGGGGCACTGAAGCTTTCTTT. The encoded protein is CASSFSWTGGTEAFF.

V is TRBV30 and J is TRBJ2-7; tentatively, D is TRBD1 or TRBD2 (5 bases each). The germline CDR1 and CDR2 sequences are GTSNPN and SVGIG (reference sequence). CDR3 size: 15 residues. Deletions cut 3 bases from V and 0 bases from J, with 15 bases between. The CDR3 DNA reads TGTGCCTGGAGCCAGGGACGGTTGAGCTCCTACGAGCAGTACTTC. It yields the protein CAWSQGRLSSYEQYF. The full variable domain, rest sourced from reference TRBV30 and TRBJ2-7, is SQTIHQWPATLVQPVGSPLSLECTVEGTSNPNLYWYRQAAGRGLQLLFYSVGIGQISSEVPQNLSASRPQDRQFILSSKKLLLSDSGFYLCAWSQGRLSSYEQYFGPGTRLTVT.

V is TRBV15 and J is TRBJ1-2, with 11 bases identical to TRBD1. The V and J ends lost 0 bases and 8 bases, in that order; junction bases with no gene match: 11. Per germline, CDR1 LNHNV and CDR2 YYDKDF (reference sequence). The CDR3 has 17 amino acids. The CDR3, as DNA: TGTGCCACCAGCAGAGATCCCCTAGGACAGGGGGCGGGGGGCTACACCTTC. Translation: CATSRDPLGQGAGGYTF.

The rearrangement uses TRBV7-2 and TRBJ1-5; D is unclear. Looked up from germline, CDR1 is SGHTA and CDR2 is FQGNSA. The ends were cut back, 1 base at V and 5 bases at J, with 9 bases in the middle. The CDR3 sequence is 14 residues long. The CDR3 loop reads CASSLGPGYQPQHF. The CDR3 DNA is TGTGCCAGCAGCTTAGGGCCCGGCTATCAGCCCCAGCATTTT.

Turning to this clone: Distinct nucleotide sequences in the sample also encode this CDR3. The rearrangement joins TRBV6-5 to TRBJ2-1; weak D call: TRBD1 (6 bases). The CDR3 has 13 residues. CDR1 MNHEY and CDR2 SVGAGI come from the germline V gene. V was shortened by 6 bases and J by 3 bases, with 9 bases between the two germline ends. CDR3 residues: CASRQGGYNEQFF. In nucleotides, the CDR3 is TGTGCCAGCAGACAGGGTGGCTACAATGAGCAGTTCTTC.

The chain uses TRBV7-9 and TRBJ2-7; tentative D call: TRBD2 (5 bases). V dropped 2 bases and J dropped 6 bases, with 11 bases sitting between them. The germline V gene has CDR1 SEHNR and CDR2 FQNEAQ (reference sequence). CDR3 length equals 13 residues. The DNA for the CDR3 is TGTGCCAGCAGCTTACAGAGGGCTGGCGAGCAGTACTTC. It codes for CASSLQRAGEQYF.

The V gene is TRBV5-4, the J gene TRBJ2-3, with 7 bases identical to TRBD2. CDR1 and CDR2 from the germline V gene are SGHNT and YYREEE (reference sequence). The CDR3 is 15 residues long. V dropped 1 base and J dropped 0; count of bases not matched to a gene: 2. The CDR3 reads CASSLSSGSTDTQYF. In DNA, the CDR3 is TGTGCCAGCAGCTTGAGTAGCGGGAGCACAGATACGCAGTATTTT. Filled out from reference TRBV5-4 and TRBJ2-3, the complete variable domain reads ETGVTQSPTHLIKTRGQQVTLRCSSQSGHNTVSWYQQALGQGPQFIFQYYREEENGRGNFPPRFSGLQFPNYSSELNVNALELDDSALYLCASSLSSGSTDTQYFGPGTRLTVL.

This rearrangement joins TRBV29-1 to TRBJ2-7; maybe TRBD1 (6 bases). CDR3 length: 13 amino acids. The V gene's germline CDR1 is SQVTM and CDR2 ANQGSEA. Trimming left V 6 bases short and J 1 base short, with 13 bases between. CDR3 in amino acids: CSVVRTGSYEQYF. Here the CDR3 DNA reads TGCAGCGTCGTACGTACAGGGTCCTACGAGCAGTACTTC.

The sample holds one count of this clone. The chain employs TRBV27 and TRBJ1-2, with TRBD1 identical over 7 bases. Germline-derived CDR1 and CDR2 are MNHEY and SMNVEV (reference sequence). This CDR3 is 13 amino acids long. Germline trimming cut 5 bases from V and 6 bases from J; bases unmatched to any gene: 6. The CDR3 here is CASSPGTAHGYTF. Here the CDR3 DNA reads TGTGCCAGCAGTCCGGGGACAGCCCATGGCTACACCTTC.

This sequence joins TRBV27 and TRBJ2-1; 10 bases match TRBD2. In germline, CDR1 is MNHEY, CDR2 SMNVEV (reference sequence). CDR3 size: 14 residues. The J segment lost 5 bases and the V segment lost 6 bases, leaving 4 bases of the junction unmatched. The chain's CDR3 is CASRWLAGDNEQFF. The CDR3 bases are TGTGCCAGCAGGTGGCTAGCGGGGGACAATGAGCAGTTCTTC.